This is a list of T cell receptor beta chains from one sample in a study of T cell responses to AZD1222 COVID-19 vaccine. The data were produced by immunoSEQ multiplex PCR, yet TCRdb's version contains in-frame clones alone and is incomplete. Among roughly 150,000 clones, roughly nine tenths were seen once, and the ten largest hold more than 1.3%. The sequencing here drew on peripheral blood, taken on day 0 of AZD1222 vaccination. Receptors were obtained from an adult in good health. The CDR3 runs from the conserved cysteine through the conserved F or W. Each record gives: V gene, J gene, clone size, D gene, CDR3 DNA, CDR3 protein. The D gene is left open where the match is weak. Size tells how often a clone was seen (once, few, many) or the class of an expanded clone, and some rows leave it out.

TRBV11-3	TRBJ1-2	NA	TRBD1	TGTGCCAGCAGCTTGGTTTGGGACAGGGGGTTTTTCGGCGGCTACACCTTC	CASSLVWDRGFFGGYTF
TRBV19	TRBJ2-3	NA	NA	TGTGCCAGTAGTATCGAAACGGGAGGGGCCACAGGGGAGCAGTATTTT	CASSIETGGATGEQYF
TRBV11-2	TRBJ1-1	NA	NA	TGTGCCAGCAGCACACGGACTGAAAGAAACACTGAAGCTTTCTTT	CASSTRTERNTEAFF
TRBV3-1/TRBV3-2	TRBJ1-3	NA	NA	TGTGCCAGCAGCCAGCAGACAGGAGGTGGAAACACCATATATTTT	CASSQQTGGGNTIYF
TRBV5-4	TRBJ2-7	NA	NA	TGTGCCAGCAGCTTGGGTCTTATATTCGAGCAGTACTTC	CASSLGLIFEQYF
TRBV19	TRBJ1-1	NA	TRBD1	TGTGCCAGTACCCGGGACAGGGAGAACACTGAAGCTTTCTTT	CASTRDRENTEAFF
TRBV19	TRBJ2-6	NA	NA	TGTGCCAGTAGTACCCCTGGACAGCCACTTTTCGGGGCCAACGTCCTGACTTTC	CASSTPGQPLFGANVLTF
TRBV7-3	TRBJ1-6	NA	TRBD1	TGTGCCAGCAGCTCGGGGACAGGGGGCAATTCACCCCTCCACTTT	CASSSGTGGNSPLHF
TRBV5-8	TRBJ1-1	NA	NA	TGTGCCAGCAGCCCGGGGGAGATCACTGAAGCTTTCTTT	CASSPGEITEAFF
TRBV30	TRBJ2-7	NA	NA	TGTGCCTGCCATGGTACTAGCCCTTACTTC	CACHGTSPYF
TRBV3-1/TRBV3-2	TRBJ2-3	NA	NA	TGTGCCAGCAGCCAAGATACCCTGACAGGAATTAGCACAGATACGCAGTATTTT	CASSQDTLTGISTDTQYF
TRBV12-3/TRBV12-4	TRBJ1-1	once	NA	TGTGCCAGCAGTCCGGACGGGAACACTGAAGCTTTCTTT	CASSPDGNTEAFF
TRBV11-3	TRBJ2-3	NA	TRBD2	TGTGCCAGCAGCTTAATGTCTAGCGGGGGGGCCACAGATACGCAGTATTTT	CASSLMSSGGATDTQYF
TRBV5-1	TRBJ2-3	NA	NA	TGCGCCAGCAGCTCGACCACAGATACGCAGTATTTT	CASSSTTDTQYF
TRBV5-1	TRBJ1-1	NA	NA	TGCGCCAGCAGCTTCCAGACTGAGAACACTGAAGCTTTCTTT	CASSFQTENTEAFF
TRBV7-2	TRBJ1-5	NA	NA	TGTGCCAGCAGCTTAGATCTCAATCAGCCCCAGCATTTT	CASSLDLNQPQHF
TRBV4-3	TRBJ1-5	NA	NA	TGCGCCAGCAGCCGAGCGTGGAGGGATAGCAATCAGCCCCAGCATTTT	CASSRAWRDSNQPQHF
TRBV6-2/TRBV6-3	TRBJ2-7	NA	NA	TGTGCCAGCAGTTACTCTGCAGGGGTGGGCGAGCAGTACTTC	CASSYSAGVGEQYF
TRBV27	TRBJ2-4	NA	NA	TGTGCCAGCAGTTTGGTAGGGCCCAAAAACATTCAGTACTTC	CASSLVGPKNIQYF
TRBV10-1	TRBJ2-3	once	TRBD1	TGCGCCAGCAGTGGGGACAGGGGTCTCTCAGATACGCAGTATTTT	CASSGDRGLSDTQYF
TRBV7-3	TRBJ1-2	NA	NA	TGTGCCAGCAGCTTAGGTGGCAGGGAAGTCTATGGCTACACCTTC	CASSLGGREVYGYTF
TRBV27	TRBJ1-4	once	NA	TGTGCCAGCAGTCAAGGGAATGAAAAACTGTTTTTT	CASSQGNEKLFF
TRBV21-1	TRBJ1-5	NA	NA	TGTGCCAGCAGCAAAGTCGAAGGGGACAGGGGCGATAGCAATCAGCCCCAGCATTTT	CASSKVEGDRGDSNQPQHF
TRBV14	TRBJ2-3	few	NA	TGTGCCAGCAGCTCTCTCTCCCGGGGAGGCCCAGATACGCAGTATTTT	CASSSLSRGGPDTQYF
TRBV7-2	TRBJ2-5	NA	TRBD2	TGTGCCAGCAGCTTAGTGGGACTAGCGGGAGGGCGAGAGACCCAGTACTTC	CASSLVGLAGGRETQYF
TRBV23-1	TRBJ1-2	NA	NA	TGCGCCAGCCTACACAGGGCGTCGAATAACTATGGCTACACCTTC	CASLHRASNNYGYTF
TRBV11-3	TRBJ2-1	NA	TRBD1	TGTGCCAGCAGCTTAGGGACAGGTCAATTTAGAGATGAGCAGTTCTTC	CASSLGTGQFRDEQFF
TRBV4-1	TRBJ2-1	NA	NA	TGCGCCAGCAGCCAAGAGTCAGGGCCTTACAATGAGCAGTTCTTC	CASSQESGPYNEQFF
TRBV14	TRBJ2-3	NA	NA	TGTGCCAGCAGCCAAGATAGCGGCACAGATACGCAGTATTTT	CASSQDSGTDTQYF
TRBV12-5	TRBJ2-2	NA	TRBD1	TGTGCTAGTGGCGACAGGGAGCCCGGGGAGCTGTTTTTT	CASGDREPGELFF
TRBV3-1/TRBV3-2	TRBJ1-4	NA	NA	TGTGCCAGCAGTCACAGGCGGGGGGGACCTAATGAAAAACTGTTTTTT	CASSHRRGGPNEKLFF
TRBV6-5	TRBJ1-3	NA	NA	TGTGCCAGCACAACTTCAGGTTACTCTGGAAACACCATATATTTT	CASTTSGYSGNTIYF
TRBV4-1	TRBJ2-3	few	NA	TGCGCCAGCAGCCAAGAACCCGGGCTTGCAGATACGCAGTATTTT	CASSQEPGLADTQYF
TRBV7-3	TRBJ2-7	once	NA	TGTGCCAGCAGCTTAACGTGGGGCTACGAGCAGTACTTC	CASSLTWGYEQYF
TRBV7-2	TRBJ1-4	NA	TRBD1	TGTGCCAGCAGCTTAGGGGGGACAGTGAATGAAAAACTGTTTTTT	CASSLGGTVNEKLFF
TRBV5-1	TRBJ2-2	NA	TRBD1	TGCGCCAGCAGCTTGGCCCGGTTGGACAGGGGCGGGACCGGGGAGCTGTTTTTT	CASSLARLDRGGTGELFF
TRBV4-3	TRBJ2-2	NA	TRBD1	TGCGCCAGCAGCCACCGACAGGGTTCTGCCGGGGAGCTGTTTTTT	CASSHRQGSAGELFF
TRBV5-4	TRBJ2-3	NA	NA	TGTGCCAGCAGCTGGGCCGCAAGATCAGATACGCAGTATTTT	CASSWAARSDTQYF
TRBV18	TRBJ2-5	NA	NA	TGTGCCAGCTCTCGCCTGGCAGGCCAAGAGACCCAGTACTTC	CASSRLAGQETQYF
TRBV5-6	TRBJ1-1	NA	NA	TGTGCCAGCAGCTTGATTTGGGAGCATTTCAGAAGCACTGAAGCTTTCTTT	CASSLIWEHFRSTEAFF
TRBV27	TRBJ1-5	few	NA	TGTGCCAGCAGTCCTGATCCTTGGTACCAGCCCCAGCATTTT	CASSPDPWYQPQHF
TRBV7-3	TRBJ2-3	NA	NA	TGTGCCAGCAGCCCCCGGGGTGATAGCAGGGTCACAGATACGCAGTATTTT	CASSPRGDSRVTDTQYF
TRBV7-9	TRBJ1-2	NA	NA	TGTGCCAGCAGCTTAGCCCCGACGGGTGTAGACTATGGCTACACCTTC	CASSLAPTGVDYGYTF
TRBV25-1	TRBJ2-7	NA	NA	TGTGCCAGCAGTGAATCCTTTCTAGCCCAATCCGAGCAGTACTTC	CASSESFLAQSEQYF
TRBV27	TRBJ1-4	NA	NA	TGTGCCAGCAGGACGATCCGATTGGGTAATGAAAAACTGTTTTTT	CASRTIRLGNEKLFF
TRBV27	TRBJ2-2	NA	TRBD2	TGTGCCAGCAGTTTATTGGGACTAGACGACACCGGGGAGCTGTTTTTT	CASSLLGLDDTGELFF
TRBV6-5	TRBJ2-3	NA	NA	TGTGCCAGCGTTCCGCTCGGACTAGATACGCAGTATTTT	CASVPLGLDTQYF
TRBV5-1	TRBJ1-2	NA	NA	TGCGCCAGCAGCTTGGGGGCAGGGGACTATGGCTACACCTTC	CASSLGAGDYGYTF
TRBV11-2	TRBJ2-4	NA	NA	TGTGCCAGCAGCTTAGAGGGAGAGGGCAAAAACATTCAGTACTTC	CASSLEGEGKNIQYF
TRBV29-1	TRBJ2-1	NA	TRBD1	TGCAGCGGCCCTCCGGGACAGGCGGCTCCTCCTCAGTTCTTC	CSGPPGQAAPPQFF
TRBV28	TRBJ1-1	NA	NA	TGTGCCAGCAGCCCCTTCCGGGATGGTATTGAAGCTTTCTTT	CASSPFRDGIEAFF
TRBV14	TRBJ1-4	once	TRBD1	TGTGCCAGCCGACAGGGTGGGGAAAAACTGTTTTTT	CASRQGGEKLFF
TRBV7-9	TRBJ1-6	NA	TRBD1	TGTGCCAGCAGCTTAGCTGGGGACAGGGGGTACGGGTCACCCCTCCACTTT	CASSLAGDRGYGSPLHF
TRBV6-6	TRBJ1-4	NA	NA	TGTGCCAGCAGTTACGGGGATGAAAAACTGTTTTTT	CASSYGDEKLFF